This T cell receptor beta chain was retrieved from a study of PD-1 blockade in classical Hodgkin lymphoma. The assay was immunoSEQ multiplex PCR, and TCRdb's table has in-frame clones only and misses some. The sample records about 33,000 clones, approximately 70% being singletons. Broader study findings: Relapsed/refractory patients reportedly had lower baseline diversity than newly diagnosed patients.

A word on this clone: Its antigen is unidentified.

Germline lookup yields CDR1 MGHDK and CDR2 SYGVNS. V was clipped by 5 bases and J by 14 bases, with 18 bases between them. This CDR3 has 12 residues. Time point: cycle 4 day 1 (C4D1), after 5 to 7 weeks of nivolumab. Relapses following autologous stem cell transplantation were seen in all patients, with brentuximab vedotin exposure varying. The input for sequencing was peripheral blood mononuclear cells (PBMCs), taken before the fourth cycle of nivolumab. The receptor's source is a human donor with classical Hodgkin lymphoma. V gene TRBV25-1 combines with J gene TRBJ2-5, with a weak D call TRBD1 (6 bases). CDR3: CASSRGGSGPYF. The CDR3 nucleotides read TGTGCCAGCAGTAGAGGGGGAAGTGGCCCTTACTTC.